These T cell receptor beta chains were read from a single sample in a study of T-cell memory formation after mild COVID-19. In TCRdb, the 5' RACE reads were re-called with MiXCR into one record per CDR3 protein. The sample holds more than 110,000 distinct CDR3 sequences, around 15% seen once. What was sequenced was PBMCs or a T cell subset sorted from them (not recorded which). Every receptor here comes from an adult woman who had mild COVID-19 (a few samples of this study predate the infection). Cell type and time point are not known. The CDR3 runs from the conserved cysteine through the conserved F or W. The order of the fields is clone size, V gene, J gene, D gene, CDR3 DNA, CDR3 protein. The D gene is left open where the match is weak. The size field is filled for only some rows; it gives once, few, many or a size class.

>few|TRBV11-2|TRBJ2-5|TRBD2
TGTGCCAGCAGCTCTAGGGCTAGCGGACTGTACCAAGAGACCCAGTACTTC
CASSSRASGLYQETQYF
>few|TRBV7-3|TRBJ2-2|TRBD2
TGTGCCAGCAGCTTACCGCGGGAGGGCACGAACACCGGGGAGCTGTTTTTT
CASSLPREGTNTGELFF
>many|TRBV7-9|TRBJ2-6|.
TGTGCCAGCAGGATACAAGTCTCTGGGGCCAACGTCCTGACTTTC
CASRIQVSGANVLTF
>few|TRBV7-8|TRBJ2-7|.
TGTGCCAGCAGCCCCGGACTAAACGAGCAGTACTTC
CASSPGLNEQYF
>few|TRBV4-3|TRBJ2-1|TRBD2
TGCGCCAGCAGCCCACCCGGGACTAGAATGGGGAATGAGCAGTTCTTC
CASSPPGTRMGNEQFF
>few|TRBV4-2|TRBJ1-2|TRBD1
TGTGCCAGCAGCCAAGGGCTACAGGGGAACTATGGCTACACCTTC
CASSQGLQGNYGYTF
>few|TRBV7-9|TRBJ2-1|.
TGTGCCAGCAGGAGGGGAGATCCGAATGAGCAGTTCTTC
CASRRGDPNEQFF
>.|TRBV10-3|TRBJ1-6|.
TGTGCCATCAGTGAGTCTCCGTCCAGTTCGATTAGCTCCTATAATTCACCCCTCCACTTT
CAISESPSSSISSYNSPLHF
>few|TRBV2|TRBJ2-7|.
TGTGCCAGCAAGGGGGTCGCCTACGAGCAGTACTTC
CASKGVAYEQYF
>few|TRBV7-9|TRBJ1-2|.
TGTGCCAGCACCCAGGAGGTCGGGGACTATGGCTACACCTTC
CASTQEVGDYGYTF
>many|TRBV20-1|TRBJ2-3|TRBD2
TGCAGTGCTGAGAGCGGGAGGGCCGGAACAGATACGCAGTATTTT
CSAESGRAGTDTQYF
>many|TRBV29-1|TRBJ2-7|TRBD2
TGCAGCGTCCGGACTAGCGCCGCCTACGAGCAGTACTTC
CSVRTSAAYEQYF
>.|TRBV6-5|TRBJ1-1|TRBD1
TGTGCCAGCAGTTGGGACAGGGGGGGGAACACTGAAGCTTTCTTT
CASSWDRGGNTEAFF
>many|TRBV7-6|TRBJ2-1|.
TGTGCCAGCAGCGGGGGTGGGGGGAATGAGCAGTTCTTC
CASSGGGGNEQFF
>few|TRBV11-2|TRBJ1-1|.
TGTGCCAGCAGCTTAGAGGGCTGGGCTGAAGCTTTCTTT
CASSLEGWAEAFF
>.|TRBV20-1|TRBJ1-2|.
TGCAGTGCTAGAGAAAGGGCTAACTATGGCTACACCTTC
CSARERANYGYTF
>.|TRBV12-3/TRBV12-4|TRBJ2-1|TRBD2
TGTGCCAGCAAGTCCGGGACTAGCGGGGACAATGAGCAGTTCTTC
CASKSGTSGDNEQFF
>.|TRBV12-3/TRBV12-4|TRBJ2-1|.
TGTGCCAGCAGCCTGGTAGCGTCTCACAATGAGCAGTTCTTC
CASSLVASHNEQFF
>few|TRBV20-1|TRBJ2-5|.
TGCAGTGCTAGTCCGGTGGACCCACCCCAAGAGACCCAGTACTTC
CSASPVDPPQETQYF
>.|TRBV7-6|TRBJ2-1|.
TGTGCCAGCAGCCCACAATGGGCCCCATATACCTACAATGAGCAGTTCTTC
CASSPQWAPYTYNEQFF
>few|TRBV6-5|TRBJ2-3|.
TGTGCCAGCAGTTCCCTCCTCGTAGCCCCTAGCACAGATACGCAGTATTTT
CASSSLLVAPSTDTQYF
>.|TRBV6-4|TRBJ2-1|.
TGTGCCAGCAGTGATGTCGGGCCCCGGAATGAGCAGTTCTTC
CASSDVGPRNEQFF
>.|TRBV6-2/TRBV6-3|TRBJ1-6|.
TGTGCCAGCAGGCAGTATAATTCACCCCTCCACTTT
CASRQYNSPLHF
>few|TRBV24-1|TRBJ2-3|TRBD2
TGTGCCACCAGTGACCGGCCAACTAGCGGGAACACAGATACGCAGTATTTT
CATSDRPTSGNTDTQYF
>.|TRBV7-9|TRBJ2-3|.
TGTGCCAGCAGCTTCCCAGCAGCAGATACGCAGTATTTT
CASSFPAADTQYF
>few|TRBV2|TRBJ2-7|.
TGTGCCAGCAGTGATTACGGTTCCTACGAGCAGTACTTC
CASSDYGSYEQYF
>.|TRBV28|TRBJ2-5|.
TGTGCCAGCAGTTTTTCGGGGAGGTCGAAGACCCAGTACTTC
CASSFSGRSKTQYF
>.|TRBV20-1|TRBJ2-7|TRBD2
TGCAGTGCTATCCCCGTAGCGGGGGGGCCTTTAGAGCAGTACTTC
CSAIPVAGGPLEQYF
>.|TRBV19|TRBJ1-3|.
TGTGCCAGTACCCCAACGTGGGGCGGAAACACCATATATTTT
CASTPTWGGNTIYF
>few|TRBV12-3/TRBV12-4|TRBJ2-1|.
TGTGCCAGCAGTTTCGAGCTGCCCGGGACAGAGCAGTTCTTC
CASSFELPGTEQFF
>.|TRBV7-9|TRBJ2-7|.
TGTGCCAGCAGCACCGGGAATGAGCAGTACTTC
CASSTGNEQYF
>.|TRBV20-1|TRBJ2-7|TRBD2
TGCAGTGCCAGGGGACTAGCGGGGCCCCACCCCTCCTACGAGCAGTACTTC
CSARGLAGPHPSYEQYF
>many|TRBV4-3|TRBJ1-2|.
TGCGCCAGCAGCCAAGCCCGGTATTGGTCGGACTATGGCTACACCTTC
CASSQARYWSDYGYTF
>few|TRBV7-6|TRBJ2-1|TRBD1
TGTGCCAGCAGCTTAGTAGAGACAGGGTACAATGAGCAGTTCTTC
CASSLVETGYNEQFF
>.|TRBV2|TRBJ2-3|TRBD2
TGTGCCAGCAGTGCGCTCGGGAGGAGCACAGATACGCAGTATTTT
CASSALGRSTDTQYF
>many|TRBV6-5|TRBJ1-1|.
TGTGCCAGCAGTTACTTCACGGGAGACAGCACTGAAGCTTTCTTT
CASSYFTGDSTEAFF
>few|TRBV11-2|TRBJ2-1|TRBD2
TGTGCCAGCAGCCACCCTTGGAGCGGGAGCCAGAATGAGCAGTTCTTC
CASSHPWSGSQNEQFF
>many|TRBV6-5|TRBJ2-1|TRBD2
TGTGCCAGCAGCGGCCGAGGGCTAGCGGGAAGGTACAATGAGCAGTTCTTC
CASSGRGLAGRYNEQFF
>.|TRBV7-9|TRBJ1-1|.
TGTGCCAGCAGCTCCTGGGGCAGCAACACTGAAGCTTTCTTT
CASSSWGSNTEAFF
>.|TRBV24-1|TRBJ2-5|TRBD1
TGTGCCACCAGCGCTCGGGACAGGGCTCAAGAGACCCAGTACTTC
CATSARDRAQETQYF
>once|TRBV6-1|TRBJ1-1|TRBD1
TGTGCCAGCAGTGTGGGACAGGGGGCTTTGAACACTGAAGCTTTCTTT
CASSVGQGALNTEAFF
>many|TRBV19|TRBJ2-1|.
TGTGCCAGTAGTACTCTCACAGTAGGTTACAATGAGCAGTTCTTC
CASSTLTVGYNEQFF
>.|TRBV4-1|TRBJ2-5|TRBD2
TGCGCCAGCAGCCAAGACGCGGGGGGGGAGACCCAGTACTTC
CASSQDAGGETQYF
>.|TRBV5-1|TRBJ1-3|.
TGCGCCAGCAGCTGGGAGGGAGACACCATATATTTT
CASSWEGDTIYF
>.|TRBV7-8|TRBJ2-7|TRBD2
TGTGCCAGCAGCCTGCGGGAGGAGGGGCCCTACGAGCAGTACTTC
CASSLREEGPYEQYF
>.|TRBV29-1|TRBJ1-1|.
TGCAGCGTTGAACGGGGGTTGAACACTGAAGCTTTCTTT
CSVERGLNTEAFF
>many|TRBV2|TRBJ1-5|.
TGTGCCAGCAAGGCGGGATATAGCAATCAGCCCCAGCATTTT
CASKAGYSNQPQHF
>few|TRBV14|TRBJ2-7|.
TGTGCCAGCAGCCCTAGGGCCGGCTACGAGCAGTACTTC
CASSPRAGYEQYF
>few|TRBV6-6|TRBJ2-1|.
TGTGCCAGCAGTTCCACCTTCAGTCCACCCATCCCCAATGAGCAGTTCTTC
CASSSTFSPPIPNEQFF
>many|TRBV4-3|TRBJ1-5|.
TGCGCCAGCAGCCTCGGACGGACGAGCAATCAGCCCCAGCATTTT
CASSLGRTSNQPQHF
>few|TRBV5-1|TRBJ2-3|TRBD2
TGCGCCAGCAGCAAGCTAGCGGGGACAGATACGCAGTATTTT
CASSKLAGTDTQYF
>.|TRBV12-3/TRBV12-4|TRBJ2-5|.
TGTGCCAGCAGTACCTGGAGGGAAGAGACCCAGTACTTC
CASSTWREETQYF
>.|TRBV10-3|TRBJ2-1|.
TGTGCCATCAGTGAGGACGGCAATGAGCAGTTCTTC
CAISEDGNEQFF
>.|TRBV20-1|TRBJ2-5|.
TGCAGTGCTAGAGTGTGGGGCCCAGGGAGACAAGAGACCCAGTACTTC
CSARVWGPGRQETQYF
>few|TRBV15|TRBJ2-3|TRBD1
TGTGCCACCAGCAGAGTTAGGGGGCCCACAGATACGCAGTATTTT
CATSRVRGPTDTQYF
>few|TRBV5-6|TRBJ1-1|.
TGTGCCAGCAGCTTGCTATACGGTCTTGCGGCTGAAGCTTTCTTT
CASSLLYGLAAEAFF
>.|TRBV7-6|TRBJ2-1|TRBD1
TGTGCCAGCAGCTTAGGGGACAGCTCCTACAATGAGCAGTTCTTC
CASSLGDSSYNEQFF
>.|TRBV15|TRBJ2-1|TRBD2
TGTGCTGCGGGGGGGACCTACAATGAGCAGTTCTTC
CAAGGTYNEQFF
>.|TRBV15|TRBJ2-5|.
TGTGCCACCAGCCCAGGGGGGGGGCAAGAGACCCAGTACTTC
CATSPGGGQETQYF